The next 10 T cell receptor beta chains were all read from a single sample in a study of T cells in Graves' hyperthyroidism and ophthalmopathy. Researchers amplified the TCR beta CDR3 regions from RNA transcripts. Researchers ran a first-round RT-PCR on the TCR CDR3 using the HTBI primer set. MiXCR was run by TCRdb on the multiplex PCR reads, yielding one entry per CDR3 protein. The profile shows about 410,000 distinct CDR3 sequences, roughly 14% of them singletons. Sequenced input: blood. These receptors were obtained from a woman in her 30s with Graves' ophthalmopathy.

The chain links TRBV6-5 to TRBJ2-7; 8 bases agree with TRBD2. CDR1 MNHEY and CDR2 SVGAGI come from the germline V gene. V shed 3 bases, J shed 5 bases, and the junction held 6 bases outside the gene matches. The length of the CDR3 is 14 residues. The CDR3 DNA is TGTGCCAGCAGTTATCGGGGGGGGGTCGACGAGCAGTACTTC. Translating gives CASSYRGGVDEQYF.

This clonotype was detected ten times or more. The chain is built from TRBV18 and TRBJ1-2, with 9 bases identical to TRBD1. The V segment lost 3 bases and the J segment 1 base; nucleotides outside the gene matches: 3. Per the germline V gene, CDR1 is KGHSH and CDR2 is LQKENI. The CDR3 is 15 amino acids. The CDR3 DNA follows: TGTGCCAGCTCACCTCGGGACAGGGTTAACTATGGCTACACCTTC. This sequence encodes CASSPRDRVNYGYTF.

This clonotype was seen repeatedly, ten times or more. Its ends do not fully match the called genes, so a read error is possible. The rearrangement links TRBV7-7 to TRBJ2-5; TRBD1 might be the D (6 bases). The V gene's germline CDR1 is SSHAT and CDR2 FNYEAQ (reference sequence). This CDR3 is 16 amino acids long. The DNA for the CDR3 is TGTGCTAGCAGCTCAGATCTCGTGGACAGCAAGAAGACCCAGTACTTC. Translating it yields CASSSDLVDSKKTQYF.

This clonotype was observed many times. The genes are TRBV18 and TRBJ2-1; no clear D gene. CDR3 length equals 14 residues. Looked up from germline, CDR1 is KGHSH and CDR2 is LQKENI. The V end lost 3 bases, the J end lost 9 bases, and 15 bases lay between the germline ends. The CDR3 spells CASSPRAGSVEQFF. In DNA, the CDR3 is TGTGCCAGCTCACCCAGAGCAGGTTCGGTTGAGCAGTTCTTC.

Comments on this clonotype: This may be a read error, as it is one base from a much larger clone. DNA of the CDR3: TGTGCCAGCAGCTGGGGTTTCCTCTACAATGAGCAGTTCTTC. Protein product: CASSWGFLYNEQFF. V gene TRBV7-9 combines with J gene TRBJ2-1; D gene unclear. Trimming left V 4 bases short and J 3 bases short, with 10 bases between. The germline CDR1 and CDR2 sequences are SEHNR and FQNEAQ (reference sequence). The CDR3 runs to 14 residues.

This clonotype has ten or more counts. V usage is TRBV15 and J usage is TRBJ1-4, with D possibly being TRBD1 (5 bases). Trimming cost V 0 bases and J 6 bases, with 20 bases left between them. Germline CDR1 LNHNV, CDR2 YYDKDF (reference sequence). CDR3 length: 18 residues. CDR3 protein: CATSRDSWQDISHEKLFF. The CDR3 coding sequence is TGTGCCACCAGCAGAGATTCGTGGCAGGACATAAGTCATGAAAAACTGTTTTTT.

A remark on this clonotype: A read error may produce the germline difference seen at one junction end. The chain has TRBV27 and TRBJ2-7, with 8 bases that match TRBD1. The CDR3 length is 15 residues. The V gene's germline CDR1 is MNHEY and CDR2 SMNVEV (reference sequence). As DNA, the CDR3 is TGTGCCAGCAGTGCGTCAGGGGGCCCTGGGTACGAGCAGTGCTTC. Its protein product is CASSASGGPGYEQCF.

This clonotype was seen at least ten times. The V and J genes are TRBV28 and TRBJ1-4; D may be TRBD1 (6 bases). CDR1 is MDHEN and CDR2 is SYDVKM in the germline V gene. The CDR3 runs 14 residues. V dropped 5 bases and J dropped 6 bases, with 13 bases sitting between them. DNA for the CDR3: TGTGCCAGCAGTCTGAACAGGGATGATGAAAAACTGTTTTTT. Its protein is CASSLNRDDEKLFF. Using reference TRBV28 and TRBJ1-4 for the parts outside the CDR3, the full variable domain is DVKVTQSSRYLVKRTGEKVFLECVQDMDHENMFWYRQDPGLGLRLIYFSYDVKMKEKGDIPEGYSVSREKKERFSLILESASTNQTSMYLCASSLNRDDEKLFFGSGTQLSVL.

This clonotype appeared many times. The CDR3 spells CASSQRANTGELFF. CDR3 DNA: TGTGCCAGCAGCCAAAGGGCGAACACCGGGGAGCTGTTTTTT. J is TRBJ2-2 and V is TRBV14; D not certain. Germline V gene lookup returns CDR1 SGHDN and CDR2 FVKESK. The V gene lost 2 bases and the J gene lost 0 bases, with 4 bases spanning the gap. There are 14 residues in the CDR3.

In its sample, this clonotype was seen many times. The genes are TRBV24-1 and TRBJ1-1, with a weak D call TRBD1 (5 bases). V shed 4 bases and J shed 6 bases, with 20 bases lying between them. This CDR3 has 16 residues. Germline-derived CDR1 and CDR2 are KGHDR and SFDVKD. CDR3 amino acids: CATSDPRGAWRAEAFF. CDR3 DNA sequence: TGTGCCACCAGTGACCCGAGAGGGGCCTGGAGGGCTGAAGCTTTCTTT.